These 7 T cell receptor beta chains originate from one sample sequenced in a study of blood T cell repertoires in COVID-19. The assay was immunoSEQ multiplex PCR, and TCRdb's table has in-frame clones only and misses some. The sample has roughly 160,000 clones, roughly 88% seen once. The sample was PBMCs or T cells enriched from blood (not recorded which). The receptors were gathered from an older woman who had recovered from COVID-19.

This chain links TRBV10-3 with TRBJ1-1; the match to TRBD1 covers 7 bases. The CDR3 loop spans 14 amino acids. Germline-derived CDR1 and CDR2 are ENHRY and SYGVKD. J gave up 8 bases and V 3 bases, and 9 bases lay outside the gene matches. CDR3 loop: CAISDGPGQSEAFF. CDR3 sequence (DNA): TGTGCCATCAGTGACGGCCCGGGACAGTCCGAAGCTTTCTTT.

The chain couples TRBV11-3 to TRBJ2-7, with D uncertain. This CDR3 is 12 amino acids long. Trimming stripped 4 bases from V and 3 bases from J, with 7 bases between. Germline V gene sequence: CDR1 SGHNT, CDR2 YENEEA. The CDR3, as DNA: TGTGCCAGCAGCTCCACGGGCTACGAGCAGTACTTC. Translating it yields CASSSTGYEQYF.

The chain joins TRBV2 to TRBJ2-4, with a possible D match to TRBD1 (6 bases). V lost 6 bases and J lost 0, with 15 bases in between. CDR3 length: 16 amino acids. CDR1 is SNHLY, CDR2 FYNNEI, per germline. In DNA form, the CDR3 reads TGTGCCAGCAGGAGGGACACCACTATAGCCAAAAACATTCAGTACTTC. Encoded protein: CASRRDTTIAKNIQYF.

In nucleotides, the CDR3 is TGTGCCACCAGCAGGGGAGGGGAAGGGGAGACCCAGTACTTC. This codes for CATSRGGEGETQYF. The chain recombines TRBV15 with TRBJ2-5; 7 bases are a match to TRBD2. Germline V gene sequence: CDR1 LNHNV, CDR2 YYDKDF (reference sequence). The V and J ends lost 3 bases and 5 bases, in that order; junction bases with no gene match: 6. CDR3 size: 14 residues.

The chain combines TRBV6-5 with TRBJ2-5, with 10 bases fitting TRBD2. Germline assignment: CDR1 MNHEY and CDR2 SVGAGI. The length of the CDR3 is 16 residues. V gave up 3 bases and J gave up 4 bases; unmatched junction bases: 8. CDR3 nucleotide sequence: TGTGCCAGCAGTTATCGAGCGGGGGGGTCGGGAGAGACCCAGTACTTC. Translated, it gives CASSYRAGGSGETQYF.

The chain carries TRBV2 and TRBJ2-4; D remains unclear. The CDR3 length is 14 residues. From germline, CDR1 is SNHLY and CDR2 FYNNEI. Trimming pared 3 bases from V and 6 bases from J, leaving 12 bases between. The CDR3 sequence: CASSDEQVGNIQYF. The CDR3 nucleotides are TGTGCCAGCAGTGACGAGCAGGTCGGAAACATTCAGTACTTC.

The chain links TRBV9 to TRBJ2-7; D perhaps matches TRBD1 (6 bases). Trimming removed 4 bases at V and 5 bases at J, with 19 bases between. Germline-derived CDR1 and CDR2 are SGDLS and YYNGEE. The CDR3 loop spans 15 amino acids. The DNA for the CDR3 is TGTGCCAGCAGCTCCAGGGAAGGGGGAGTCGACGAGCAGTACTTC. Translating gives CASSSREGGVDEQYF.